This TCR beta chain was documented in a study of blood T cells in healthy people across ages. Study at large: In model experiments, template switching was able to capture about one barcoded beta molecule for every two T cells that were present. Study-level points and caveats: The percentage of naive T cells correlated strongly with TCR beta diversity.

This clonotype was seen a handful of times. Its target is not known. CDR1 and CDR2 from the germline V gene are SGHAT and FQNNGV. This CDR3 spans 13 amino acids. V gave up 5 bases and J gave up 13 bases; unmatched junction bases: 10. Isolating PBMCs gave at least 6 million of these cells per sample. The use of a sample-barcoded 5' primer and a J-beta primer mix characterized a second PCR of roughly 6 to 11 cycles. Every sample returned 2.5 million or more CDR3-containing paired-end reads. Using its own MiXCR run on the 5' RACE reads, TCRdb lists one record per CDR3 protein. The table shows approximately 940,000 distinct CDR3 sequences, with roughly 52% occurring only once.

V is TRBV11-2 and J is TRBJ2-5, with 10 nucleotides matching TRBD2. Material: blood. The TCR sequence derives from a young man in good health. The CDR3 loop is CASSPKLAGHWYF. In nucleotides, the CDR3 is TGTGCCAGCAGCCCCAAACTAGCGGGGCATTGGTACTTC.